The T cell receptor (beta chain) under discussion was sequenced for a study of graft-versus-host responses after intestinal transplantation. Using immunoSEQ multiplex PCR, the repertoire was profiled, and TCRdb retains in-frame clones only, with some absent. The sample lists about 6,900 clones, around 25% occurring once. With 1 base removed from V and 3 bases from J, the gap between germline ends came to 10 bases. The CDR3 spans 14 residues. Germline V lookup: CDR1 GTSNPN, CDR2 SVGIG (reference sequence). The sample holds a few counts of this clone. The chain is built from TRBV30 and TRBJ1-5; D is unresolved. The TCR was taken from a human patient who was an organ donor for intestinal transplantation. Sequencing was performed on alloreactive CD4+ T cells from a mixed lymphocyte reaction culture, taken before transplantation. Indicated subset: CFSE-low proliferating T cells sorted from roughly six-day pre-transplant mixed lymphocyte reaction (GvH or HvG direction). CDR3 nucleotides: TGTGCCTGGAGTGCGGTCAGTCACAATCAGCCCCAGCATTTT. Protein: CAWSAVSHNQPQHF. The full variable domain, rest sourced from reference TRBV30 and TRBJ1-5, is SQTIHQWPATLVQPVGSPLSLECTVEGTSNPNLYWYRQAAGRGLQLLFYSVGIGQISSEVPQNLSASRPQDRQFILSSKKLLLSDSGFYLCAWSAVSHNQPQHFGDGTRLSIL.